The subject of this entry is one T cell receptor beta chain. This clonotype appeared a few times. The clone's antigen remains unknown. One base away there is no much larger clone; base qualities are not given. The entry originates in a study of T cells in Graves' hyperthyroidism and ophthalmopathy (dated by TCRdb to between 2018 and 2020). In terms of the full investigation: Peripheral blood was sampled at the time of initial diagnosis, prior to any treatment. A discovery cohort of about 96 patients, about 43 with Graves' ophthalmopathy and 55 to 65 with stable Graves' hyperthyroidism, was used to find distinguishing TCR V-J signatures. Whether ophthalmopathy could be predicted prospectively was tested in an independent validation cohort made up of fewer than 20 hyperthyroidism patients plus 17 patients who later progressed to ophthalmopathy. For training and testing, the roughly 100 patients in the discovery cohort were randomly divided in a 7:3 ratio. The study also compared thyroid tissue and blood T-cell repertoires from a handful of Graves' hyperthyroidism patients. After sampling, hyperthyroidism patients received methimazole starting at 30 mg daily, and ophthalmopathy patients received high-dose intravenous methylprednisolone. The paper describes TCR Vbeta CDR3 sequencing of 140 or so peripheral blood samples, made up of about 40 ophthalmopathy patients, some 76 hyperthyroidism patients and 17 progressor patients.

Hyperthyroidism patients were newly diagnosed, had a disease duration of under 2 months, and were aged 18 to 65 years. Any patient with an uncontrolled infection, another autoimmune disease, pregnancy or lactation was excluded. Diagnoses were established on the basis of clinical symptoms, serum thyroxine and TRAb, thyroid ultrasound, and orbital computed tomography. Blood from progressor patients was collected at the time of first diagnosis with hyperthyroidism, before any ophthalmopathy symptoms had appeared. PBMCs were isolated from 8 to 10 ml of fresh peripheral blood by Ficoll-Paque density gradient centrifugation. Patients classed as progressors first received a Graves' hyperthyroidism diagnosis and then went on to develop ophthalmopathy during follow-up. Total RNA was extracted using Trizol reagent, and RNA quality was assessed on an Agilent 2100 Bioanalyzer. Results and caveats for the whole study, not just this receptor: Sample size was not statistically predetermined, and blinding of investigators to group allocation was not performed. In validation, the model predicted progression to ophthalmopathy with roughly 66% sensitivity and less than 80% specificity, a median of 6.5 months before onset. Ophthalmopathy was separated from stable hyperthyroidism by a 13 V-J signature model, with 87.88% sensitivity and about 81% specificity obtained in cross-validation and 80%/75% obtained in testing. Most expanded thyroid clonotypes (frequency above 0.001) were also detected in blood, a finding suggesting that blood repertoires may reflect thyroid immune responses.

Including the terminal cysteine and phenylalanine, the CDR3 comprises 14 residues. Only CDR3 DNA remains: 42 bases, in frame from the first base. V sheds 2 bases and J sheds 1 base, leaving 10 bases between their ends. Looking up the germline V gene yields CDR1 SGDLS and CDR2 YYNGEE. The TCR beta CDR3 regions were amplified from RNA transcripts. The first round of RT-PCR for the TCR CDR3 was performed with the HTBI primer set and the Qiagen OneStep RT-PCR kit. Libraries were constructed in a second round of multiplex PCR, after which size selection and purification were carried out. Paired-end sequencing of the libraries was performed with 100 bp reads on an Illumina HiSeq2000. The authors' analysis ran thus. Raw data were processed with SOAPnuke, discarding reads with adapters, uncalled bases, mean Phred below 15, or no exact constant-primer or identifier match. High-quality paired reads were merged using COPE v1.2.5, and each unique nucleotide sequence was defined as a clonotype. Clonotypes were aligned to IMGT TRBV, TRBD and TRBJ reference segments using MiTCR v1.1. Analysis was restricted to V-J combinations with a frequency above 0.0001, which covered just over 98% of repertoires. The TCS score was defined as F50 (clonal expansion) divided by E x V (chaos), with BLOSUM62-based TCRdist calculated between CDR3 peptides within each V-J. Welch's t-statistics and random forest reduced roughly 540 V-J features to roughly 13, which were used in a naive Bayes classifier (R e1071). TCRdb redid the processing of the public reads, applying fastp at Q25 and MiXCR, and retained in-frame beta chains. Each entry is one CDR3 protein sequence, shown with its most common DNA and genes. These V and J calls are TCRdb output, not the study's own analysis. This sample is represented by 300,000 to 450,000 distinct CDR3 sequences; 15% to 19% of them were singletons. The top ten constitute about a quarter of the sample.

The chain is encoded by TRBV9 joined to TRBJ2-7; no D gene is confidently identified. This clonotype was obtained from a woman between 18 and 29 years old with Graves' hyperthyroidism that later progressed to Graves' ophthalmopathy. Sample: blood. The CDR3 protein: CASSVRRPSYEQYF. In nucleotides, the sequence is TGTGCCAGCAGCGTTCGTCGCCCGTCCTACGAGCAGTACTTC.